This TCR beta chain was identified during a study of cytomegalovirus exposure and HLA in healthy donors. Study context: Early release data held approximately 81 million unique TCRs from HLA-typed donors.

Notes on the study in general: Rare TCR sequences predominated, though certain public TCRs were found in many donors. The study reported that TCR beta sequences accurately predicted HLA-A and HLA-B alleles in most subjects.

60 Vbeta and 13 Jbeta primers were used in PCR. Clones were read by immunoSEQ multiplex PCR, and TCRdb kept only the in-frame ones, dropping some. The sample consists of fewer than 200,000 clones, 87% of them appearing once. Details on this clone: Its antigen is currently unknown.

The CDR3 length is 11 residues. J gave up 6 bases and V 6 bases, and 1 base lay outside the gene matches. The germline CDR1 and CDR2 sequences are SQVTM and ANQGSEA. The chain has TRBV29-1 and TRBJ2-2, with 7 bases identical to TRBD1. Sequencing was done on a sample of PBMCs. This receptor was obtained from a girl less than two years old in good health and CMV-seronegative. The CDR3 is CSVQGSGELFF. DNA for the CDR3: TGCAGCGTACAGGGGTCCGGGGAGCTGTTTTTT.